This TCR beta chain appears in the sequencing data of a study of blood T cell repertoires in COVID-19 (dated by TCRdb to the early 2020s). Study-wide context: The collaborator samples originated in the United States, Italy and Spain and spanned the acute and convalescent phases of COVID-19. The material from the prospective study consisted of cDNA or gDNA derived from T cells, B-cell-depleted T cells, or PBMCs. The dataset comprised deeply sampled blood TCRbeta repertoires from subjects exposed to, actively infected with, or recovered from COVID-19. The repertoires were released in a freely available public database meant as a resource for research on the immune response to SARS-CoV-2. Samples came from the ongoing ImmuneRACE study (first 160 participants) plus 1,254 subjects from 6 global collaborators. Nearly every sample came with metadata listing a de-identified subject ID, COVID-19 status, age in years and sex. Where available, HLA class I and class II types were obtained from metadata supplied by the sample provider rather than from assay-based typing. Study-level results and caveats: Clinical and demographic metadata were provided uncurated, with the amount varying by source and participant.

As regards this clone: Its specific antigen is unknown. No much larger clonotype is one base removed from it; base qualities were not supplied.

V loses 4 bases at its end and J loses 3 bases; junction bases beyond the gene matches: 8. The germline V gene (reference sequence) yields LGHDT for CDR1 and YNNKEL for CDR2. The CDR3 sequence holds 15 residues, the cysteine and phenylalanine included. Just the 45-base CDR3 DNA is kept, in frame starting at base 1. TCRbeta CDR3 regions were amplified from genomic DNA by means of the immunoSEQ Assay, a bias-controlled multiplex PCR. The published analysis was carried out like this. Within the assay, amplification of reference gene primers was used to estimate how many nucleated cells each sample contained. To quantify the absolute abundance of each unique TCRbeta CDR3 rearrangement, sequence reads were collapsed and filtered. Productive Simpson clonality was computed per sample as the square root of Simpson's diversity index over productive rearrangements. Not all clones reach the TCRdb copy of this immuneACCESS table, which keeps in-frame sequences only. Checked studies attribute under half of the gap to unresolved V genes and leave the rest unexplained. D and trimming were read from the DNA, whereas the V and J calls and clone size are those reported in that table. This sample has tens of thousands of clones in its table, and around 90% of those were observed once. About 9% of the sample comes from the top ten.

The collaborating institutions used their own protocols to collect whole blood in K2EDTA tubes. For TCRbeta analysis, collaborators shipped samples as frozen whole blood, isolated PBMCs, or DNA extracted from either of those sample types. The sample taken for sequencing was peripheral blood. The sequence is built from TRBV3-1 (or the pseudogene TRBV3-2) and TRBJ2-7, with 8 bases aligning to TRBD2. The sequence was obtained from a human donor in a cohort sampled during active COVID-19. The CDR3 has the sequence CASSPAAGAGYEQYF. The DNA sequence is as follows: TGTGCCAGCAGCCCAGCAGCGGGAGCGGGCTACGAGCAGTACTTC.